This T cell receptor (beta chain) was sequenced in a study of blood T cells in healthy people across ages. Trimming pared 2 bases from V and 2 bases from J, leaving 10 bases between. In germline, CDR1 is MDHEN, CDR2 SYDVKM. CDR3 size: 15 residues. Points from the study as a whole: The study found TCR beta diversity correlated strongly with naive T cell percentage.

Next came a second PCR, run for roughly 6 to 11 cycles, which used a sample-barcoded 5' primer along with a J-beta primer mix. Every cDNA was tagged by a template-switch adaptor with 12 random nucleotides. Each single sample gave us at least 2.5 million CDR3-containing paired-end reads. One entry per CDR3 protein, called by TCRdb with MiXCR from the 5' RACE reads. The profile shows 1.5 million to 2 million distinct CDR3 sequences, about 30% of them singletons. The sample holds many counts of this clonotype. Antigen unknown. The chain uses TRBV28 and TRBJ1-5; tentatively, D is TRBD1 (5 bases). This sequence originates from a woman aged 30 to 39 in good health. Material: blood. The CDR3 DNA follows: TGTGCCAGCAGTTTAGGCAGGGTCGGCAATCAGCCCCAGCATTTT. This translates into CASSLGRVGNQPQHF. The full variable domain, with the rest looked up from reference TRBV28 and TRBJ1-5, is DVKVTQSSRYLVKRTGEKVFLECVQDMDHENMFWYRQDPGLGLRLIYFSYDVKMKEKGDIPEGYSVSREKKERFSLILESASTNQTSMYLCASSLGRVGNQPQHFGDGTRLSIL.